This TCR beta chain was retrieved from a study of shared clonotypes between healthy human individuals. At the level of the study: For every donor, three CD4 naive, three CD4 memory, two CD8 naive and one CD8 memory plates were used.

Germline loops: CDR1 DFQATT, CDR2 SNEGSKA (reference sequence). The CDR3 consists of 11 residues. The test was conducted at deep level. Assay used: immunoSEQ multiplex PCR; TCRdb lists only in-frame clones, some missing. The table has 400,000 to 600,000 clones, 95% to 97% seen once. Sequenced input: naive CD4+ T cells sorted from blood. Subset indicated: CD45RA+ positively selected. The V and J genes are TRBV20-1 and TRBJ2-5, with D unclear. The last part of the DNA fits TRBJ2-7 better; the J call may be wrong. The sequence derives from a woman aged 30 to 39 in good health. DNA for the CDR3: TGCAGCGCCTGGACGACCTACGAGCAGTACTTC. Translating gives CSAWTTYEQYF.